These 13 T cell receptor beta chains share one sample of origin, sequenced in a study of identical twins. TCRdb re-called the 5' RACE reads with MiXCR, one entry per CDR3 protein. The data contain about 250,000 distinct CDR3 sequences, around 8.8% of them seen just once; the ten biggest clones take up less than 4%. The sample also formed part of further work on yellow fever vaccine responses in identical twins.

The sequencing input was CD8+ T cells sorted from blood. The receptors derive from a woman between 18 and 30 years old in good health.

This clonotype came up many times. The rearrangement uses TRBV7-8 and TRBJ2-7; 8 nucleotides match TRBD1. From germline, CDR1 is SGHVS and CDR2 FQNEAQ. V trimming: 5 bases; J trimming: 1 base; junction bases outside the gene matches: 7. The CDR3 extends over 15 amino acids. The CDR3 region has the DNA TGTGCCAGCAGCAGTGGACAGGGTCCTTCCTACGAGCAGTACTTC. It codes for CASSSGQGPSYEQYF. Using reference TRBV7-8 and TRBJ2-7 for the parts outside the CDR3, the full variable domain is GAGVSQSPRYKVAKRGQDVALRCDPISGHVSLFWYQQALGQGPEFLTYFQNEAQLDKSGLPSDRFFAERPEGSVSTLKIQRTQQEDSAVYLCASSSGQGPSYEQYFGPGTRLTVT.

This clonotype was seen more than once but under ten times. The CDR3 DNA is TGTGCCAGCACTAACCGGGGCTACGAGCAGTACTTC. It is translated as CASTNRGYEQYF. The gene calls are TRBV11-2 and TRBJ2-7; D is possibly TRBD2 (5 bases). The ends were cut back, 7 bases at V and 3 bases at J, with 10 bases in the middle. This CDR3 is 12 amino acids long. The V gene's germline CDR1 is SGHAT and CDR2 FQNNGV.

This clonotype was recorded a few times. The DNA of the CDR3 is TGTGCCAGCAGCCACAACAGGGGAAACACCGGGGAGCTGTTTTTT. This sequence encodes CASSHNRGNTGELFF. The chain combines TRBV2 with TRBJ2-2; 7 nucleotides align to TRBD1. CDR1 and CDR2 (germline): SNHLY, FYNNEI. The V and J ends lost 6 bases and 2 bases, in that order; junction bases with no gene match: 6. This CDR3 contains 15 residues.

This clonotype was found a few times. V and J are TRBV6-5 and TRBJ1-1; D call uncertain. The V and J ends lost 4 bases and 3 bases respectively, with 9 bases between them. CDR3 size: 13 residues. Germline lookup yields CDR1 MNHEY and CDR2 SVGAGI. The CDR3 DNA sequence: TGTGCCAGCAGTTTTTCGTCGGACACTGAAGCTTTCTTT. Translating gives CASSFSSDTEAFF.

The rearrangement uses TRBV6-6 and TRBJ2-7, with TRBD1 identical over 7 bases. CDR1 is MNHNY and CDR2 is SVGAGI in the germline V gene (reference sequence). After removal of 6 bases from V and 7 bases from J, the junction contained 6 bases not matched to a gene. The CDR3 consists of 12 residues. The CDR3 region is CASSTKTGEQYF. The CDR3, as DNA: TGTGCCAGCAGCACCAAGACAGGGGAGCAGTACTTC.

This clonotype showed up just a few times. The chain carries TRBV7-9 and TRBJ2-5, with 15 nucleotides matching TRBD2. This CDR3 is built from 15 residues. Germline CDR1 is SEHNR and CDR2 is FQNEAQ (reference sequence). Trimming at V came to 5 bases and at J to 3 bases, leaving 1 base not matched to a gene. CDR3 region: CASSGLAGGEETQYF. In DNA, the CDR3 is TGTGCCAGCAGCGGACTAGCGGGGGGGGAAGAGACCCAGTACTTC.

At least ten counts were recorded for this clonotype. J is TRBJ2-4 and V is TRBV11-1; 8 positions agree with TRBD2. CDR3 length: 20 amino acids. Germline V lookup: CDR1 SGHAT, CDR2 FQDESV (reference sequence). Germline trimming cut 6 bases from V and 0 bases from J; bases unmatched to any gene: 19. CDR3 nucleotides: TGTGCCAGCAGGCCTCCGGGACTAGTGATTCCCGTGGGAGCCAAAAACATTCAGTACTTC. This codes for CASRPPGLVIPVGAKNIQYF.

This clonotype was detected ten times or more. This sequence joins TRBV10-3 and TRBJ2-7; D is perhaps TRBD2 (5 bases). The germline V and J ends were trimmed by 0 bases and 0 bases, with 9 bases remaining between them. The CDR3 covers 15 residues. Germline V CDR1 and CDR2: ENHRY, SYGVKD. CDR3 region: CAISESGGYSYEQYF. The CDR3 nucleotides read TGTGCCATCAGTGAGTCAGGAGGATACTCCTACGAGCAGTACTTC.

This clonotype has a count of ten or more. CDR3 nucleotide sequence: TGTGCCAGCTATAGCGGAAAGCAGTACTTC. It translates to CASYSGKQYF. This chain uses TRBV25-1 with TRBJ2-7; D might be TRBD2 (6 bases). Trimming removed 8 bases at V and 8 bases at J, with 10 bases between. The CDR3 length is 10 residues. The germline gives CDR1 MGHDK, CDR2 SYGVNS.

The rearrangement uses TRBV4-3 and TRBJ2-5, with 7 bases that match TRBD1. J was trimmed by 0 bases and V by 1 base; bases with no gene match: 5. In germline, CDR1 is LGHNA, CDR2 YSLEER. This CDR3 region has 16 residues. CDR3 region: CASSQGTGVYQETQYF. CDR3 in DNA: TGCGCCAGCAGCCAAGGGACAGGCGTGTACCAAGAGACCCAGTACTTC.

This clonotype was observed many times. This chain uses TRBV4-2 with TRBJ2-1; no reliable D call. The V gene's germline CDR1 is LGHNA and CDR2 YNFKEQ. The CDR3 contains 18 residues. The V end lost 0 bases, the J end lost 4 bases, and 19 bases lay between the germline ends. CDR3 sequence: CASSQEPTVGSSYNEQFF. CDR3 nucleotide sequence: TGTGCCAGCAGCCAAGAGCCGACGGTGGGATCCTCGTACAATGAGCAGTTCTTC.

This clonotype was detected a few times. This chain links TRBV5-6 with TRBJ1-4; D not resolved. The CDR3 totals 14 residues. Per the germline V gene, CDR1 is SGHDT and CDR2 is YYEEEE. V lost 4 bases to trimming and J lost 11 bases, with 18 bases between them. This chain's CDR3 is CASSPTVMSVKLFF. The DNA for the CDR3 is TGTGCCAGCAGCCCAACGGTCATGTCGGTTAAACTGTTTTTT.

The rearrangement links TRBV4-1 to TRBJ2-5; perhaps TRBD2 as D (6 bases). V was cut by 1 base and J by 2 bases, with 8 bases left in between. The CDR3 consists of 14 residues. Looked up from germline, CDR1 is MGHRA and CDR2 is YSYEKL. The CDR3 bases are TGCGCCAGCAGCCAAGTCGGGGGACAAGAGACCCAGTACTTC. Amino acid sequence: CASSQVGGQETQYF.